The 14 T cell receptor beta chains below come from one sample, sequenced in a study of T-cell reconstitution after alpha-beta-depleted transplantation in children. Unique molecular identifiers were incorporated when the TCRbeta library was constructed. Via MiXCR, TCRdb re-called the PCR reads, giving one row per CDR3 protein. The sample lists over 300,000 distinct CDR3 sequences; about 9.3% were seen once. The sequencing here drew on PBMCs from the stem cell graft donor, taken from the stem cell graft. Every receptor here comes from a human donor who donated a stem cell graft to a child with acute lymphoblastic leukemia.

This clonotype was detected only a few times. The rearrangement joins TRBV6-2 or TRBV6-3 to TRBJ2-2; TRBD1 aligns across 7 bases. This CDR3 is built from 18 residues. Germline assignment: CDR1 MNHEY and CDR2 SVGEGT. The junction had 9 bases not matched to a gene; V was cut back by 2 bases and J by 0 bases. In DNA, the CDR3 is TGTGCCAGCAGTTACAACCACGGACAGGCAACGAACACCGGGGAGCTGTTTTTT. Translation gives CASSYNHGQATNTGELFF.

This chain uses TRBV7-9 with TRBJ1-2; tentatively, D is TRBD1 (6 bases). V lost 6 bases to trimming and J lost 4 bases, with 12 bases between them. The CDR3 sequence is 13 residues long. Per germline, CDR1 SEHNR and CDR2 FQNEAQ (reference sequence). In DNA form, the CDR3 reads TGTGCCAGCAGTCTTCAGGACAGCTATGGCTACACCTTC. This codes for CASSLQDSYGYTF.

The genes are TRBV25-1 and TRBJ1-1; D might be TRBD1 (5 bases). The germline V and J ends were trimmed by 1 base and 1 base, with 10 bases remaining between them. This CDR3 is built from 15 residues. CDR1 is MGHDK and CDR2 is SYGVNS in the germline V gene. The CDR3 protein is CASSESGIWNTEAFF. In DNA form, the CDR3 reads TGTGCCAGCAGTGAATCAGGGATATGGAACACTGAAGCTTTCTTT.

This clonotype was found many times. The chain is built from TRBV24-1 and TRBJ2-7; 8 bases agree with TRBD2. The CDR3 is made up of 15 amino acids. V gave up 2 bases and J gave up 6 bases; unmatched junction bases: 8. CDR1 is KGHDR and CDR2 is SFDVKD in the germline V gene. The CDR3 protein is CATSDYKREQGEQYF. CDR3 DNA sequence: TGTGCCACCAGTGATTATAAGCGGGAGCAGGGCGAGCAGTACTTC.

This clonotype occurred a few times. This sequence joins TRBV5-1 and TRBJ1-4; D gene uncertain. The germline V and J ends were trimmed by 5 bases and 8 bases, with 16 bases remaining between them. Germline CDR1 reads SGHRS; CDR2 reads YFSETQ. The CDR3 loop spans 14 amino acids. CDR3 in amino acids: CASSLLGNSEKLFF. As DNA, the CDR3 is TGCGCCAGCAGTTTACTTGGAAATTCAGAAAAACTGTTTTTT.

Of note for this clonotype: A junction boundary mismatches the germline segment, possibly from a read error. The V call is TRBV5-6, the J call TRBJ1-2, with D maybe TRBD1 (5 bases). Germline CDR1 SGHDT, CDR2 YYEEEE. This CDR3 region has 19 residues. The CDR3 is CASSSPGGNRPWTPRIFFF. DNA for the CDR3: TGTGCCAGCAGCTCCCCCGGCGGAAACCGCCCTTGGACACCCCGAATATTCTTCTTC.

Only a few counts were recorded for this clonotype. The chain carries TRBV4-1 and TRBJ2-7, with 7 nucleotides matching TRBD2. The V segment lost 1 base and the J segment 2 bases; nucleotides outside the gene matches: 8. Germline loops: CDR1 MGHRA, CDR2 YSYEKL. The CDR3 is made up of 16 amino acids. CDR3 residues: CASSQVSAGFPYEQYF. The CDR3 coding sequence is TGCGCCAGCAGCCAAGTGTCAGCGGGATTTCCCTACGAGCAGTACTTC.

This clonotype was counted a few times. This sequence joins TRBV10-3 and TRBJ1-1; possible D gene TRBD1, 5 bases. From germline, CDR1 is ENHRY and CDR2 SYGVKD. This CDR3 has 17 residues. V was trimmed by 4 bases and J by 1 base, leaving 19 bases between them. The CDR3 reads CAISGGNPAAANTEAFF. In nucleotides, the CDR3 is TGTGCCATCAGTGGGGGGAATCCGGCAGCCGCGAACACTGAAGCTTTCTTT.

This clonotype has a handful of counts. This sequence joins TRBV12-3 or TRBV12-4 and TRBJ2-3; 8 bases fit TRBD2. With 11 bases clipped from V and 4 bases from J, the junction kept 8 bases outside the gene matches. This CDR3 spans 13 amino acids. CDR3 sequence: CAAAEAGADTQYF. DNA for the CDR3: TGTGCCGCAGCGGAAGCGGGAGCAGATACGCAGTATTTT.

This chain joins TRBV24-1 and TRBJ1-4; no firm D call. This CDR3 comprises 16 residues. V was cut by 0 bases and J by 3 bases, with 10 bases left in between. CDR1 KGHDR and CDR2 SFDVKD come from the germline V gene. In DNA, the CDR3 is TGTGCCACCAGTGATTTGCAAGGGAGAGCTAATGAAAAACTGTTTTTT. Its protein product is CATSDLQGRANEKLFF.

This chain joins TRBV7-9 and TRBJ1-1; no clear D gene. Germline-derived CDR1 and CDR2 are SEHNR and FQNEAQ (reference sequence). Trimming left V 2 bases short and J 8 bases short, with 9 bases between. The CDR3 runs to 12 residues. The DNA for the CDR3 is TGTGCCAGCAGCTTAATACTTGTCGAAGCTTTCTTT. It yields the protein CASSLILVEAFF.

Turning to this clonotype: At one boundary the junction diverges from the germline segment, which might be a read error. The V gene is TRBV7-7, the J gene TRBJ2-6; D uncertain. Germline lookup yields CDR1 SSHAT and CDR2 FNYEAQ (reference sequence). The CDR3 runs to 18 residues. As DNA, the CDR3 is TGTGCTAGCAGCCCGACTCCGGGTCTCCTCTCTGGGGCCAACGTCCTGACTTTC. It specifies CASSPTPGLLSGANVLTF.

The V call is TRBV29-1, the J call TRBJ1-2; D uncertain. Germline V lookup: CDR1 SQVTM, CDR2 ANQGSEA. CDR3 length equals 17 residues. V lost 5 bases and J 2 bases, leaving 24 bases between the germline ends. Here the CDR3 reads CSVSSAGLFNPNYGYTF. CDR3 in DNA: TGCAGCGTTTCCTCAGCAGGCCTCTTCAACCCGAACTATGGCTACACCTTC.

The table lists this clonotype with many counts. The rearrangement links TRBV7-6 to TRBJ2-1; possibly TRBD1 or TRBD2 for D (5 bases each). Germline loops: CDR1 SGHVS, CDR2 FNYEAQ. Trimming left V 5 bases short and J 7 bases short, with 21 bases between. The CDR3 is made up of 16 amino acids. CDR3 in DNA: TGTGCCAGCAGCGATCCTGAAACCGGGGCACCAAATGAGCAGTTCTTC. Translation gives CASSDPETGAPNEQFF.